These 26 T cell receptor beta chains originate from one sample sequenced in a study of blood T cell repertoires in COVID-19. TCRdb's copy holds only in-frame clones and misses some; the assay was immunoSEQ multiplex PCR. The sample holds 90,000 to 150,000 clones; over 75% are singletons and the top ten take 3.9%. Sequencing input: peripheral blood. The receptors derive from a man aged 55 to 69 with acute or convalescent COVID-19.

The chain joins TRBV28 to TRBJ2-1; 7 bases align to TRBD1. The trim removed 5 bases at V and 6 bases at J, leaving 7 bases unmatched. The CDR3 consists of 14 residues. Germline CDR1 MDHEN, CDR2 SYDVKM. Written as DNA, the CDR3 is TGTGCCAGCAGTCCACCGGACAGGCTCAATGAGCAGTTCTTC. Its protein is CASSPPDRLNEQFF.

CDR3 loop: CANRRTGINGYTF. The CDR3 region has the DNA TGTGCCAACCGGCGGACAGGGATAAATGGCTACACCTTC. This sequence joins TRBV6-4 and TRBJ1-2; the match to TRBD1 covers 8 bases. The V gene's germline CDR1 is MRHNA and CDR2 SNTAGT. The CDR3 runs 13 residues. V was clipped by 10 bases and J by 6 bases; unmatched bases: 10.

J is TRBJ2-1 and V is TRBV5-4; 10 nucleotides match TRBD2. CDR3 length: 18 amino acids. J gave up 6 bases and V 4 bases, and 16 bases lay outside the gene matches. From germline, CDR1 is SGHNT and CDR2 YYREEE (reference sequence). In nucleotides, the CDR3 is TGTGCCAGCAGCGGTGAGGGGCTAGCGGGGGTAGCCTCCAATGAGCAGTTCTTC. Translated, it gives CASSGEGLAGVASNEQFF.

The V call is TRBV7-9, the J call TRBJ2-1, with TRBD2 matching 14 bases. The germline V gene encodes CDR1 SEHNR and CDR2 FQNEAQ (reference sequence). Trimming cost V 5 bases and J 8 bases; bases outside gene matches: 8. The CDR3 is 16 residues long. CDR3 in DNA: TGTGCCAGCAGCCCACCGGGACTAGCGGGAGACCATGAGCAGTTCTTC. It is translated as CASSPPGLAGDHEQFF.

This sequence joins TRBV6-1 and TRBJ2-7; 7 bases fit TRBD1. The CDR3 extends over 15 amino acids. Per germline, CDR1 MNHNS and CDR2 SASEGT. Trimming cost V 3 bases and J 3 bases; bases outside gene matches: 8. The CDR3 DNA is TGTGCCAGCAGTGACCTACGGGACAGCCTCTACGAGCAGTACTTC. Translated: CASSDLRDSLYEQYF.

The gene calls are TRBV28 and TRBJ2-7; D may be TRBD1 (5 bases). Per the germline V gene, CDR1 is MDHEN and CDR2 is SYDVKM. Trimming cost V 5 bases and J 7 bases, with 15 bases left between them. The CDR3 has 13 amino acids. CDR3 nucleotide sequence: TGTGCCAGCAGTCCGCCGTCCAGGGAAGAGCAGTACTTC. Its protein is CASSPPSREEQYF. The full variable domain, in which reference TRBV28 and TRBJ2-7 provide the parts outside the CDR3, is DVKVTQSSRYLVKRTGEKVFLECVQDMDHENMFWYRQDPGLGLRLIYFSYDVKMKEKGDIPEGYSVSREKKERFSLILESASTNQTSMYLCASSPPSREEQYFGPGTRLTVT.

This clone has just a few counts. The chain links TRBV10-3 to TRBJ2-7, with 13 nucleotides matching TRBD2. The germline gives CDR1 ENHRY, CDR2 SYGVKD. This CDR3 contains 17 residues. V dropped 4 bases and J dropped 5; count of bases not matched to a gene: 11. The CDR3 spells CAISGDRTSGSPHEQYF. In DNA form, the CDR3 reads TGTGCCATCAGTGGGGACAGGACTAGCGGGAGTCCCCACGAGCAGTACTTC.

The chain links TRBV4-2 to TRBJ1-1; TRBD1 might be the D (6 bases). The CDR3 is 18 residues long. Germline values: CDR1 LGHNA, CDR2 YNFKEQ. V was cut by 3 bases and J by 1 base, with 21 bases left in between. The CDR3 spells CASSHLMDSARPNTEAFF. The CDR3 DNA is TGTGCCAGCAGCCACCTAATGGACAGCGCCCGACCGAACACTGAAGCTTTCTTT.

J is TRBJ2-1 and V is TRBV5-6; possibly TRBD1 for D (6 bases). The CDR3 is 16 residues long. Germline assignment: CDR1 SGHDT and CDR2 YYEEEE. V shed 0 bases and J shed 5 bases, with 15 bases lying between them. The CDR3 sequence is CASSLAGGPYDNEQFF. CDR3 sequence (DNA): TGTGCCAGCAGCTTGGCTGGGGGCCCCTATGACAATGAGCAGTTCTTC. Supplemented by reference TRBV5-6 and TRBJ2-1, the full variable domain reads DAGVTQSPTHLIKTRGQQVTLRCSPKSGHDTVSWYQQALGQGPQFIFQYYEEEERQRGNFPDRFSGHQFPNYSSELNVNALLLGDSALYLCASSLAGGPYDNEQFFGPGTRLTVL.

This chain uses TRBV30 with TRBJ2-1; 11 positions agree with TRBD2. This CDR3 region has 16 residues. The germline gives CDR1 GTSNPN, CDR2 SVGIG (reference sequence). J gave up 2 bases and V 4 bases, and 7 bases lay outside the gene matches. The CDR3 loop is CAWKVAGGPTYNEQFF. The CDR3 DNA reads as TGTGCCTGGAAGGTAGCGGGAGGGCCAACCTACAATGAGCAGTTCTTC. Full variable domain (missing parts from reference TRBV30 and TRBJ2-1): SQTIHQWPATLVQPVGSPLSLECTVEGTSNPNLYWYRQAAGRGLQLLFYSVGIGQISSEVPQNLSASRPQDRQFILSSKKLLLSDSGFYLCAWKVAGGPTYNEQFFGPGTRLTVL.

The CDR3 region is CASSPGASYEQYF. DNA for the CDR3: TGTGCCAGCAGCCCCGGAGCGAGCTACGAGCAGTACTTC. V gene TRBV5-6 combines with J gene TRBJ2-7; no definite D call. The germline V and J ends were trimmed by 4 bases and 3 bases, with 11 bases remaining between them. The CDR3 consists of 13 residues. From germline, CDR1 is SGHDT and CDR2 YYEEEE.

With regard to this clone: The junction and the germline gene differ at one end; a read error may be behind it. The chain employs TRBV3-1 (or the pseudogene TRBV3-2) and TRBJ2-7; tentatively, D is TRBD2 (5 bases). Germline loops: CDR1 LGHDT, CDR2 YNNKEL (reference sequence). The CDR3 totals 13 residues. The chain's CDR3 is CASSKEGAYEQYF. The CDR3 nucleotides read TGTGCCAGCAGCAAAGAGGGAGCTTACGAGCAGTACTTC.

The V and J genes are TRBV28 and TRBJ1-2, with a possible D match to TRBD1 (5 bases). Deletions cut 5 bases from V and 5 bases from J, with 18 bases between. CDR1 MDHEN and CDR2 SYDVKM come from the germline V gene. The CDR3 consists of 15 residues. The CDR3 loop is CASSEAVGQAYGYTF. The CDR3 nucleotides are TGTGCCAGCAGTGAAGCCGTCGGACAAGCTTATGGCTACACCTTC.

Here the CDR3 reads CASSSGGFGETQYF. In DNA form, the CDR3 reads TGCGCCAGCAGTTCAGGGGGGTTTGGAGAGACCCAGTACTTC. The rearrangement uses TRBV10-1 and TRBJ2-5; the D gene is possibly TRBD1 (7 bases). The V gene lost 5 bases and the J gene lost 4 bases, with 14 bases spanning the gap. Per germline, CDR1 WNHNN and CDR2 SYGVQD (reference sequence). The CDR3 sequence is 14 residues long.

The genes are TRBV7-9 and TRBJ2-7; TRBD1 is a possible D gene (6 bases). The CDR3 covers 14 residues. Per germline, CDR1 SEHNR and CDR2 FQNEAQ (reference sequence). Trimming cost V 4 bases and J 4 bases, with 14 bases left between them. CDR3 sequence reads: CASSSPTGSYEQYF. The CDR3 region has the DNA TGTGCCAGCAGCTCTCCGACAGGTAGTTACGAGCAGTACTTC.

The chain combines TRBV11-2 with TRBJ2-3, with D possibly being TRBD1 (6 bases). The CDR3 spans 15 residues. Germline V gene lookup returns CDR1 SGHAT and CDR2 FQNNGV. V lost 1 base, J lost 1 base, and 9 bases lay in between. CDR3 amino acids: CASSLVGARTDTQYF. CDR3 bases: TGTGCCAGCAGCTTAGTGGGGGCTCGCACAGATACGCAGTATTTT.

This chain connects TRBV11-2 to TRBJ2-3; the D gene is possibly TRBD2 (5 bases). This CDR3 spans 16 amino acids. The germline V and J ends were trimmed by 4 bases and 0 bases, with 14 bases remaining between them. Germline V lookup: CDR1 SGHAT, CDR2 FQNNGV. This CDR3 is CASSSRTRVSTDTQYF. In nucleotides, the CDR3 is TGTGCCAGCAGCTCGCGGACTCGCGTAAGCACAGATACGCAGTATTTT. The variable domain in full, with the rest retrieved from reference TRBV11-2 and TRBJ2-3, is EAGVAQSPRYKIIEKRQSVAFWCNPISGHATLYWYQQILGQGPKLLIQFQNNGVVDDSQLPKDRFSAERLKGVDSTLKIQPAKLEDSAVYLCASSSRTRVSTDTQYFGPGTRLTVL.

The rearrangement links TRBV11-2 to TRBJ2-3; perhaps TRBD1 as D (5 bases). The CDR3 is made up of 15 amino acids. V lost 5 bases, J lost 4 bases, and 16 bases lay in between. Germline values: CDR1 SGHAT, CDR2 FQNNGV. The CDR3 nucleotides read TGTGCCAGCAGCCCTGGCGGCGCCAGGGCAGATACGCAGTATTTT. Its translation is CASSPGGARADTQYF. Full variable domain (outside the CDR3, taken from reference TRBV11-2 and TRBJ2-3): EAGVAQSPRYKIIEKRQSVAFWCNPISGHATLYWYQQILGQGPKLLIQFQNNGVVDDSQLPKDRFSAERLKGVDSTLKIQPAKLEDSAVYLCASSPGGARADTQYFGPGTRLTVL.

This clone was picked up one time. The V call is TRBV28, the J call TRBJ2-3; 12 nucleotides agree with TRBD2. Trimming at V came to 4 bases and at J to 5 bases, leaving 10 bases not matched to a gene. Germline V gene data show CDR1 as MDHEN and CDR2 as SYDVKM. The CDR3 covers 17 residues. CDR3 sequence reads: CASSSSLAGGQVDTQYF. DNA of the CDR3: TGTGCCAGCAGTTCATCTCTAGCGGGAGGGCAGGTAGATACGCAGTATTTT.

The rearrangement uses TRBV28 and TRBJ1-4; no clear D. Germline CDR1 reads MDHEN; CDR2 reads SYDVKM. The V gene lost 7 bases and the J gene lost 8 bases, with 17 bases spanning the gap. The CDR3 totals 14 residues. In nucleotides, the CDR3 is TGTGCCAGCACCCCGGGCGGGCTGAGGGAAAAACTGTTTTTT. It codes for CASTPGGLREKLFF.

This clone showed up just once. V is TRBV28 and J is TRBJ1-2; perhaps TRBD1 as D (5 bases). Germline lookup yields CDR1 MDHEN and CDR2 SYDVKM. Trimming cost V 7 bases and J 7 bases, with 19 bases left between them. The CDR3 has 14 amino acids. Here the CDR3 DNA reads TGTGCCAGCATATCGGGACTGCGCTTGGGTGGCTACACCTTC. This sequence encodes CASISGLRLGGYTF.

The V call is TRBV5-1, the J call TRBJ2-3, with TRBD2 matching over 7 bases. Germline CDR1 SGHRS, CDR2 YFSETQ. Trimming removed 9 bases from V and 2 bases from J; junction bases left unmatched: 3. This CDR3 region has 12 residues. The CDR3 region has the DNA TGCGCCACCGGGACTAACACAGATACGCAGTATTTT. It specifies CATGTNTDTQYF. The full variable domain, with the rest looked up from reference TRBV5-1 and TRBJ2-3, is KAGVTQTPRYLIKTRGQQVTLSCSPISGHRSVSWYQQTPGQGLQFLFEYFSETQRNKGNFPGRFSGRQFSNSRSEMNVSTLELGDSALYLCATGTNTDTQYFGPGTRLTVL.

The V call is TRBV30, the J call TRBJ2-7; 7 bases align to TRBD2. Germline V lookup: CDR1 GTSNPN, CDR2 SVGIG (reference sequence). V was pared by 6 bases and J by 2 bases, with 10 bases of the junction left unmatched. This CDR3 is built from 14 residues. The CDR3 here is CACPRGAGAYEQYF. In DNA, the CDR3 is TGTGCCTGCCCACGTGGGGCGGGAGCCTACGAGCAGTACTTC.

This sequence joins TRBV7-2 and TRBJ2-1; a possible D gene is TRBD2 (5 bases). The CDR3 has 15 residues. Germline-derived CDR1 and CDR2 are SGHTA and FQGNSA. V was trimmed by 1 base and J by 7 bases, leaving 14 bases between them. Written as DNA, the CDR3 is TGTGCCAGCAGCTTAGTGGTGGGAGCGGAGAATGAGCAGTTCTTC. This encodes CASSLVVGAENEQFF.

V and J are TRBV2 and TRBJ2-5, with 7 bases fitting TRBD1. Germline assignment: CDR1 SNHLY and CDR2 FYNNEI. The CDR3 runs to 13 residues. V shed 6 bases and J 5 bases; nucleotides not matched to a gene: 6. Here the CDR3 reads CASRATGSETQYF. The DNA of the CDR3 is TGTGCCAGCAGAGCGACAGGGTCGGAGACCCAGTACTTC. Full variable domain (remainder filled in from reference TRBV2 and TRBJ2-5): EPEVTQTPSHQVTQMGQEVILRCVPISNHLYFYWYRQILGQKVEFLVSFYNNEISEKSEIFDDQFSVERPDGSNFTLKIRSTKLEDSAMYFCASRATGSETQYFGPGTRLLVL.

The chain carries TRBV7-2 and TRBJ1-1; TRBD1 might be the D (6 bases). Trimming took 5 bases from V and 4 from J, leaving 11 bases between them. From germline, CDR1 is SGHTA and CDR2 FQGNSA. The CDR3 is made up of 13 amino acids. The CDR3 DNA is TGTGCCAGCAGCACTACAGGGAGCACTGAAGCTTTCTTT. Amino acids: CASSTTGSTEAFF.